This TCR beta chain appears in the sequencing data of a study of CD8 T cells in ankylosing spondylitis. Study results and caveats: Matched synovial fluid from ankylosing spondylitis patients was reported to be enriched for disease-linked clones. What seemed typical of ankylosing spondylitis blood was a TCR beta motif built from several highly homologous variants.

With respect to this clonotype: The target antigen is unknown.

The germline gives CDR1 LNHNV, CDR2 YYDKDF (reference sequence). The CDR3 runs 13 residues. V lost 0 bases to trimming and J lost 2 bases, with 2 bases between them. From the 5' RACE reads, TCRdb called clonotypes with MiXCR, one entry per CDR3 protein. There are around 770,000 distinct CDR3 sequences in the sample; 10% to 15% occur only once, and more than 0.5% lies in the top ten. The sample consisted of blood, either unsorted or a sorted T cell fraction (not recorded which). The receptor's source is a male donor with ankylosing spondylitis. V usage is TRBV15 and J usage is TRBJ1-3; the D is unclear. The CDR3 loop is CATSREPGNTIYF. In DNA, the CDR3 is TGTGCCACCAGCAGAGAGCCTGGAAACACCATATATTTT. Looking up the rest from reference TRBV15 and TRBJ1-3 gives the full variable domain: DAMVIQNPRYQVTQFGKPVTLSCSQTLNHNVMYWYQQKSSQAPKLLFHYYDKDFNNEADTPDNFQSRRPNTSFCFLDIRSPGLGDTAMYLCATSREPGNTIYFGEGSWLTVV.